A selection of T cell receptor beta chains follows, all from one sample in a study of cytomegalovirus exposure and HLA in healthy donors. Measured with immunoSEQ multiplex PCR; TCRdb has only the in-frame clones, and not every one. In the table there are 150,000 to 200,000 clones, about nine tenths of which are singletons. What was sequenced was PBMCs. The source of these receptors is a man aged 18 to 29 in good health and CMV-seropositive. Both conserved end residues are part of each CDR3. The D gene is left open where the match is weak. Size tells how often a clone was seen (once, few, many) or the class of an expanded clone, and some rows leave it out.

size	D	V	J	CDR3	DNA
.	TRBD2	TRBV29-1	TRBJ2-1	CSGTAGGMDEQFF	TGCAGCGGGACGGCGGGGGGAATGGATGAGCAGTTCTTC
.	.	TRBV18	TRBJ1-1	CASSPQGRPNTEAFF	TGTGCCAGCTCACCACAGGGGCGGCCGAACACTGAAGCTTTCTTT
.	TRBD1	TRBV2	TRBJ2-7	CASFRQGGEQYF	TGTGCCAGTTTCCGACAGGGGGGCGAGCAGTACTTC
.	TRBD2	TRBV23-1	TRBJ2-1	CASRGRGLAGSDNEQFF	TGCGCCAGCAGGGGGCGGGGGTTAGCGGGAAGCGACAATGAGCAGTTCTTC
.	.	TRBV18	TRBJ2-3	CASSPDLNTDTQYF	TGTGCCAGCTCACCGGACTTAAACACAGATACGCAGTATTTT
.	TRBD2	TRBV5-4	TRBJ2-1	CASSFGTSAYNEQFF	TGTGCCAGCAGCTTTGGGACTAGCGCTTACAATGAGCAGTTCTTC
few	TRBD1	TRBV29-1	TRBJ2-2	CSGLQGTGELFF	TGCAGCGGGCTACAGGGGACCGGGGAGCTGTTTTTT
.	TRBD1	TRBV6-5	TRBJ2-1	CASSFRQGALGEQFF	TGTGCCAGCAGTTTTCGACAGGGGGCGTTGGGTGAGCAGTTCTTC
.	TRBD1	TRBV6-5	TRBJ2-1	CASSYAGTAYNEQFF	TGTGCCAGCAGTTACGCCGGGACAGCCTACAATGAGCAGTTCTTC
.	.	TRBV15	TRBJ1-1	CATSRAGWTPEAFF	TGTGCCACCAGCAGAGCAGGGTGGACGCCTGAAGCTTTCTTT
.	.	TRBV7-6	TRBJ1-1	CASRGQTNTEAFF	TGTGCCAGCAGAGGACAGACGAACACTGAAGCTTTCTTT
once	TRBD2	TRBV9	TRBJ2-1	CASSREGGGKLAGFRSYNEQFF	TGTGCCAGCAGTCGAGAGGGCGGTGGGAAACTAGCGGGATTCCGCTCCTACAATGAGCAGTTCTTC
.	TRBD1	TRBV7-3	TRBJ2-3	CASSPQGSGDTQYF	TGTGCCAGCAGCCCACAGGGGTCCGGAGATACGCAGTATTTT
.	.	TRBV7-3	TRBJ2-6	CASSFGGANVLTF	TGTGCCAGCAGCTTTGGCGGGGCCAACGTCCTGACTTTC
few	.	TRBV4-2	TRBJ1-4	CASRTQATNEKLFF	TGTGCCAGCCGCACCCAGGCAACTAATGAAAAACTGTTTTTT
.	.	TRBV27	TRBJ2-2	CASSVRATNTGELFF	TGTGCCAGCAGTGTGAGGGCGACGAACACCGGGGAGCTGTTTTTT
few	.	TRBV7-3	TRBJ2-3	CASSSTGGQDTQYF	TGTGCCAGCAGCTCTACTGGGGGCCAGGATACGCAGTATTTT
.	.	TRBV7-3	TRBJ1-1	CASSREGGGDTEAFF	TGTGCCAGCAGCCGCGAGGGCGGTGGGGACACTGAAGCTTTCTTT
.	.	TRBV7-9	TRBJ2-2	CASSLASTGELFF	TGTGCCAGCAGCTTAGCTAGCACCGGGGAGCTGTTTTTT
.	.	TRBV14	TRBJ1-1	CASSQVGAGSVNTEAFF	TGTGCCAGCAGCCAAGTCGGAGCAGGGTCAGTCAACACTGAAGCTTTCTTT
.	TRBD2	TRBV11-1	TRBJ2-1	CASSSRARGDEQFF	TGTGCCAGCTCCTCGAGGGCCCGGGGGGATGAGCAGTTCTTC
medium-sized	.	TRBV6-4	TRBJ2-2	CASSTDEFGELFF	TGTGCCAGCAGTACTGATGAGTTCGGGGAGCTGTTTTTT
few	TRBD1	TRBV5-1	TRBJ1-2	CASSRDRGGYGYTF	TGCGCCAGCAGCCGGGACAGGGGAGGCTATGGCTACACCTTC
.	TRBD2	TRBV9	TRBJ2-3	CASSVAGGRSRDTQYF	TGTGCCAGCAGCGTCGCGGGGGGGCGTTCGCGGGATACGCAGTATTTT
.	TRBD1	TRBV28	TRBJ1-2	CASSFPGQRYYGYTF	TGTGCCAGCAGTTTCCCGGGACAGCGATACTATGGCTACACCTTC
.	.	TRBV5-6	TRBJ2-6	CASSVSPSGANVLTF	TGTGCCAGCAGCGTGTCCCCTTCTGGGGCCAACGTCCTGACTTTC